The sequence of this TCR beta chain was determined in a study of early T cells in non-severe SARS-CoV-2 infection. Overall study context: Investigators sequenced bulk RNA drawn from unsorted whole blood, and chains remained unpaired.

This clonotype was observed a handful of times. Individual cDNA molecules carried attached unique molecular identifiers. In TCRdb, the 5' RACE reads were re-called with MiXCR into one record per CDR3 protein. The sample records approximately 65,000 distinct CDR3 sequences, roughly 14% being singletons. Germline assignment: CDR1 MNHNS and CDR2 SASEGT. This CDR3 has 15 amino acids. V was pared by 3 bases and J by 4 bases, with 6 bases of the junction left unmatched. The source material was whole blood. This chain links TRBV6-1 with TRBJ2-1, with 7 bases matching TRBD1. The receptor was derived from an adult who was a healthcare worker with PCR-confirmed SARS-CoV-2 infection or an uninfected control (not recorded which). DNA for the CDR3: TGTGCCAGCAGTGAGACAGGGTTCGGTTACAATGAGCAGTTCTTC. Residues: CASSETGFGYNEQFF.